This T cell receptor (beta chain) came from a study of cytomegalovirus exposure and HLA in healthy donors. Overall study results and limits: Confirmation in vitro established that a few CMV-associated chains were specific for CMV antigens. Most TCR sequences showed up rarely, but some public TCRs showed up in many donors. Earlier findings revealed that most TCR beta V segments proved productive either about 87% or about 30% of the time.

On this clone: Its antigen is as yet unknown.

The primer mix had 60 Vbeta and 13 Jbeta primers. The repertoire was sequenced with immunoSEQ multiplex PCR; TCRdb's copy has only in-frame clones and lacks some. The data show 130,000 to 150,000 clones, over 60% seen once. Healthy bone marrow donors made up the donor group. This sequence originates from a woman aged 45-60 years in good health and CMV-seronegative. Sequenced: PBMCs.

Here the CDR3 reads CASPPPQAPWETQYF. The DNA of the CDR3 is TGCGCCAGCCCCCCCCCGCAGGCGCCATGGGAGACCCAGTACTTC. The rearrangement uses TRBV23-1 and TRBJ2-5; no clear D. TRBV23-1 is noted as an ORF with a role that remains uncertain. V was pared by 8 bases and J by 5 bases, with 21 bases between. This CDR3 has 15 residues.